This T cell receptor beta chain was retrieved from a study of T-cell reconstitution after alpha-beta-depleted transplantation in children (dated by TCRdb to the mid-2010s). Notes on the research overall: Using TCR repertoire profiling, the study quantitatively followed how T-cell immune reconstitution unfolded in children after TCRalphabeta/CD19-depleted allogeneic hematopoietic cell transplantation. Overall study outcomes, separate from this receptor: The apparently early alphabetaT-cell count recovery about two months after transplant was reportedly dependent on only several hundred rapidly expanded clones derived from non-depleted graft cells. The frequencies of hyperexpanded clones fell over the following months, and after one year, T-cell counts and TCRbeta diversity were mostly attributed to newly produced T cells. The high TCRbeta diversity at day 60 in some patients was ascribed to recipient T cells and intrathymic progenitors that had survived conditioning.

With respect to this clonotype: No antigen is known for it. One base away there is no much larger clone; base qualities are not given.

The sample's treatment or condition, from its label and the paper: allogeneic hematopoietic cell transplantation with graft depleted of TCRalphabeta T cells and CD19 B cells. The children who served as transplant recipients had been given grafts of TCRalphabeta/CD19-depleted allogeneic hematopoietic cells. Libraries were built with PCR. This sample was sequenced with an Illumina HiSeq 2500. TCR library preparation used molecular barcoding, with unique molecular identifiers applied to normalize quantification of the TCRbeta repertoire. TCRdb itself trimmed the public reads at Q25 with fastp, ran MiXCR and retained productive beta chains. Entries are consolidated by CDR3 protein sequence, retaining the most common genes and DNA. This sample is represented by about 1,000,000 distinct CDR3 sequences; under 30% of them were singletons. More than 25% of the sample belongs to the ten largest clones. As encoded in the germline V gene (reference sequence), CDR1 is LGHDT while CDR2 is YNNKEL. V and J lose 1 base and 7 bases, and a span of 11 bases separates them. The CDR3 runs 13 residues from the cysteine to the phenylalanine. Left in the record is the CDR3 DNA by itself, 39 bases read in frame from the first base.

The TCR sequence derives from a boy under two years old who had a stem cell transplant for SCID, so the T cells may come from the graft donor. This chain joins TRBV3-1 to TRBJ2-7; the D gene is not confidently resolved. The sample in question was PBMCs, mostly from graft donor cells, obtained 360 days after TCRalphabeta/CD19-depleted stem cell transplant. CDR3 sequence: CASSQGAPSEQYF. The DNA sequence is TGTGCCAGCAGCCAAGGGGCACCTTCGGAGCAGTACTTC.